This T cell receptor beta chain was found in a study of T cell repertoires in breast cancer. In the study overall: Samples were breast cancer tumors, lymph nodes and blood from patients, and control blood. Nine healthy donors served as controls. Study observations and caveats: Transcript abundance and primer differences skewed clone recovery in emulsion RT-PCR.

An expanded emulsion RT-PCR with primers for all TCR V genes paired CD8+ T cell chains. Points on this clonotype: The antigen is not known. The germline gene is not matched at one end of the junction; a read error may be the cause.

The germline V gene encodes CDR1 MNHEY and CDR2 SVGEGT. The CDR3 loop spans 13 amino acids. A second nested PCR with blocking oligonucleotides suppressed unpaired genes. TCRdb called the emulsion pairing reads again in MiXCR, with one record for every CDR3 protein. The sample includes some 37,000 distinct CDR3 sequences, about 50% of them seen just once. The TCR was taken from a pool of human donors with breast cancer or a healthy control (not recorded which). V gene TRBV6-2 or TRBV6-3 combines with J gene TRBJ2-7, with D unresolved. Input material: CD8+ T cells. The CDR3 DNA reads as TGTGCCAGCAGTTACTCGAAGATAGGAGAGCAGTACTTT. Amino acids: CASSYSKIGEQYF.